This record covers a single T cell receptor beta chain. Sequenced by immunoSEQ multiplex PCR; TCRdb stores in-frame clones only, minus some. The data contain 20,000 to 25,000 clones, around 84% of them singletons. The data derive from a study of blood T cell repertoires in COVID-19. The V and J ends lost 0 bases and 10 bases, in that order; junction bases with no gene match: 18. CDR1 is LNHDA and CDR2 is SQIVND in the germline V gene (reference sequence). The CDR3 spans 19 residues. The J gene is TRBJ1-6, the V gene TRBV19; the match to TRBD1 covers 7 bases. The source is a woman older than 75 with acute or convalescent COVID-19. Sequencing was done on a sample of peripheral blood. The CDR3 bases are TGTGCCAGTAGTATAGAGGCCTCACCTGACAGGGCGATAAGATCACCCCTCCACTTT. Protein product: CASSIEASPDRAIRSPLHF.